Listed below are T cell receptor beta chains from one sample, sequenced in a study of T cell repertoires and HLA-DP antigens. Antigen specificity for these receptors is unknown. TCRdb's copy holds only in-frame clones and misses some; the assay was immunoSEQ multiplex PCR. This table has approximately 73,000 clones, 80% appearing once. The sequencing input was CD4+ T cells from PBMCs. The source is a man between 60 and 75 years old in good health and CMV-seronegative. The conserved cysteine and the conserved F or W are not part of the CDR3 here.

cdr3_aa v_call
ASSPSRDRGNTEAF TRBV19
ASSLVGGTPYNEQF TRBV5-6
ASSPLGRLGGYT TRBV2
ASSATSGSSGQF TRBV6-4
SAGRGNGYT TRBV20-1
ASSQGGEYSNQPQH TRBV18
ASSVQEDQPQH TRBV6-1
ASSVEGSGRNEQF TRBV9
ASSRGAYNEQF TRBV11-2
ASSLGGEPGYT TRBV5-1
SVPGQLNTGELF TRBV29-1
ASSLWTGSHTEAF TRBV5-4
ASQPSGALNTEAF TRBV5-1
SVGGGNTIY TRBV29-1
ASSVGGGGNQETQY TRBV9
ASSPQAGAGVQY TRBV18
ASSLGTGGLGQPQH TRBV5-1
ASSAFTEAF TRBV6-1
ASSEEVRNQPQH TRBV6-1
ASSQGDGANTIY TRBV4-3
AWRDRGRETQY TRBV30
ASSEAYTDTQY TRBV6-1
ATRGGTGGQETQY TRBV2
AWSVPARYNQETQY TRBV30
ASSQDLGQPQH TRBV4-3
ASSYRGASTTEAF TRBV6-5
ASSLGAAVYNEQF TRBV7-2
ASRRGGLGEQF TRBV6-5
ASSSRRGEGNQPQH TRBV6-5
ASSAGTSHSAEQF TRBV19
ASSLGSSSYNEQF TRBV5-1
ASSLWAGNTGELF TRBV5-1
ASTPGLAASTDTQY TRBV2
ASSFFAGPGNTIY TRBV7-9
ASSRNRETGEQY TRBV6-5
AWKSLRGPHIQY TRBV30
ASSLTGEKGNGYT TRBV5-1
ASSSQLGLNTEAF TRBV4-2
ASSRGTVEGNTIY TRBV5-1
ATSRQYSNQPQH TRBV15
ASSWGRGNSPLH TRBV28
ASSYRPTSGSDTQY TRBV6-6
ASSPERVTNTGELF TRBV18
ASSLERTSGSTDTQY TRBV5-1
ASSSLQGAGFDSNQPQH TRBV28
ASSLAGTDDNEQF TRBV7-6
ASSRGQNKQQETQY TRBV4-1
ASSRYPDRYNEQF TRBV4-2
ASSPQTERRSPLH TRBV18
ASSVAGSYEQY TRBV9
ASSPRRAVGMNTEAF TRBV27
ASSVAVAGETQY TRBV9
ASSFGQMGEKLF TRBV5-1
ASSLLAGPEGYEQY TRBV5-1
ASSPQGQGALLYQETQY TRBV28